This T cell receptor beta chain was found in a study of T cell responses to AZD1222 COVID-19 vaccine. Germline V gene data show CDR1 as MDHEN and CDR2 as SYDVKM. The CDR3 is made up of 14 amino acids. The V gene lost 5 bases and the J gene lost 5 bases, with 15 bases spanning the gap. The method was immunoSEQ multiplex PCR; TCRdb's version includes in-frame clones alone and lacks a portion of them. The sample contains more than 110,000 clones, roughly 92% of which appear only once. The sequenced sample was peripheral blood, obtained 28 days after the second AZD1222 dose. The rearrangement joins TRBV28 to TRBJ2-5; D call uncertain. This TCR was recovered from an adult who received the AZD1222 COVID-19 vaccine. The CDR3 region has the DNA TGTGCCAGCAGTCCCCCTAGGGATTCCGAGACCCAGTACTTC. Protein sequence: CASSPPRDSETQYF.